This T cell receptor (beta chain) emerged from a study of blood T cell repertoires in COVID-19. Study background: Specimens from acute and convalescent COVID-19 originated in the United States, Italy and Spain. In each case, the material was cDNA or gDNA derived from T cells, B-cell-depleted T cells, or PBMCs.

Germline values: CDR1 SGHTA, CDR2 FQGNSA. The CDR3 has 14 amino acids. J was trimmed by 5 bases and V by 4 bases; bases with no gene match: 5. Under the authors' procedure: Cell counts per sample came from amplifying reference gene primers. The assay was immunoSEQ multiplex PCR, and TCRdb's table has in-frame clones only and misses some. The DNA gave D and trimming, while V, J and clone size come from that table. The data hold 230,000 or so clones, with 75% to 90% observed a single time. V is TRBV7-2 and J is TRBJ1-1, with 9 nucleotides matching TRBD1. The sequence came from a human donor in a cohort sampled during active COVID-19. Sequenced: peripheral blood. For the CDR3, the DNA is TGTGCCAGCAGCTCCACAGGGGGCGGGACTGAAGCTTTCTTT. It is translated as CASSSTGGGTEAFF.